Below are 22 T cell receptor beta chains sequenced from a single sample in a study of CD8 T cells in Susac syndrome. Roughly 0.45 to 1 ug RNA was reverse transcribed with random hexamers. MiXCR, applied by TCRdb to the immunoSEQ multiplex PCR reads, yields one record per CDR3 protein. The sample consists of 120,000 to 150,000 distinct CDR3 sequences, approximately 94% of them appearing once. Sequencing was done on a sample of CD4+ T cells from PBMCs. These receptors all stem from a human donor in good health.

This rearrangement joins TRBV7-7 to TRBJ2-1, with D possibly TRBD2 on 6 matching bases. The CDR3 is 18 residues long. Germline CDR1 reads SSHAT; CDR2 reads FNYEAQ (reference sequence). Deletions cut 3 bases from V and 7 bases from J, with 25 bases between. The CDR3 here is CASSFLPGGRGGRNEQFF. DNA for the CDR3: TGTGCCAGCAGCTTCCTACCCGGGGGTCGTGGGGGTAGGAATGAGCAGTTCTTC.

J is TRBJ1-6 and V is TRBV7-2; 8 bases map to TRBD1. The CDR3 spans 15 residues. The ends lost 1 base at V and 7 bases at J; junction bases unmatched: 3. CDR1 SGHTA and CDR2 FQGNSA come from the germline V gene. CDR3 sequence reads: CASSLGDRRNSPLHF. As DNA, the CDR3 is TGTGCCAGCAGCTTAGGGGACAGGCGAAATTCACCCCTCCACTTT.

This chain joins TRBV5-6 and TRBJ2-1; tentative D call: TRBD2 (6 bases). The CDR3 spans 16 residues. Looked up from germline, CDR1 is SGHDT and CDR2 is YYEEEE. V lost 3 bases and J lost 10, with 23 bases in between. The CDR3 bases are TGTGCCAGCAGCTACCTACTACTAGCCCCTAGTGAGGAGCAGTTCTTC. This gives the protein CASSYLLLAPSEEQFF.

V gene TRBV7-9 combines with J gene TRBJ2-5, with 10 nucleotides matching TRBD2. This CDR3 spans 14 amino acids. V lost 3 bases and J lost 8; bases outside the gene matches: 6. Germline CDR1 reads SEHNR; CDR2 reads FQNEAQ (reference sequence). This CDR3 is CASSLASGSSTQYF. CDR3 DNA sequence: TGTGCCAGCAGCTTGGCTAGCGGGAGCTCTACCCAGTACTTC.

This sequence joins TRBV4-1 and TRBJ2-4, with TRBD1 matching 8 bases. Germline CDR1 and CDR2: MGHRA and YSYEKL. With V trimmed by 2 bases and J by 3 bases, 9 bases remained unmatched. The CDR3 has 17 residues. The CDR3 region has the DNA TGCGCCAGCAGCCAACCAGGACAGGGCTTAGGCAAAAACATTCAGTACTTC. Translated, it gives CASSQPGQGLGKNIQYF.

This chain joins TRBV29-1 and TRBJ2-1; 14 bases are a match to TRBD2. The germline V gene has CDR1 SQVTM and CDR2 ANQGSEA. Trimming took 1 base from V and 9 from J; bases not matched to a gene: 11. The length of the CDR3 is 17 residues. The CDR3 region is CSVEAPKGLAGVGEQFF. CDR3 bases: TGCAGCGTTGAAGCCCCGAAGGGACTAGCGGGAGTTGGTGAGCAGTTCTTC.

The chain couples TRBV7-9 to TRBJ1-4; D ambiguous. Germline V gives CDR1 SEHNR, CDR2 FQNEAQ (reference sequence). This CDR3 comprises 17 residues. Trimming cost V 0 bases and J 0 bases, with 11 bases left between them. CDR3 sequence (DNA): TGTGCCAGCAGCTTAGCGCCCCCCGCTTCAACTAATGAAAAACTGTTTTTT. Its protein is CASSLAPPASTNEKLFF.

The genes are TRBV12-3 or TRBV12-4 and TRBJ1-1; D unclear. The CDR3 has 14 amino acids. V gave up 3 bases and J gave up 1 base, with 9 bases separating them. As DNA, the CDR3 is TGTGCCAGCAGTTTTTGGGGTGGGAACACTGAAGCTTTCTTT. It specifies CASSFWGGNTEAFF.

The rearrangement links TRBV12-3 or TRBV12-4 to TRBJ2-7, with a weak D call TRBD1 (5 bases). The CDR3 has 12 residues. V lost 7 bases, J lost 6 bases, and 13 bases lay in between. For the CDR3, the DNA is TGTGCCAGCACTGGACAAAGGAGCGAGCAGTACTTC. This sequence encodes CASTGQRSEQYF.

The gene calls are TRBV5-1 and TRBJ2-1; a weak D match, TRBD2 (6 bases). Deletions cut 0 bases from V and 7 bases from J, with 11 bases between. Germline V gene sequence: CDR1 SGHRS, CDR2 YFSETQ. The CDR3 spans 14 residues. CDR3 nucleotide sequence: TGCGCCAGCAGCTTGGGGGAGGTTCCTAATGAGCAGTTCTTC. Translating gives CASSLGEVPNEQFF. Full variable domain (outside the CDR3, taken from reference TRBV5-1 and TRBJ2-1): KAGVTQTPRYLIKTRGQQVTLSCSPISGHRSVSWYQQTPGQGLQFLFEYFSETQRNKGNFPGRFSGRQFSNSRSEMNVSTLELGDSALYLCASSLGEVPNEQFFGPGTRLTVL.

The chain employs TRBV7-8 and TRBJ1-1; a weak D match, TRBD1 (5 bases). Deletions cut 5 bases from V and 0 bases from J, with 13 bases between. CDR3 length equals 15 residues. Germline V gene lookup returns CDR1 SGHVS and CDR2 FQNEAQ. The CDR3 DNA follows: TGTGCCAGCAGCCCGTGGGGCAGTTTGAACACTGAAGCTTTCTTT. It codes for CASSPWGSLNTEAFF.

The chain combines TRBV19 with TRBJ1-5; a weak D match, TRBD1 (5 bases). The CDR3 length is 13 residues. CDR1 and CDR2 from the germline V gene are LNHDA and SQIVND (reference sequence). Deletions cut 4 bases from V and 9 bases from J, with 13 bases between. CDR3 bases: TGTGCCAGTAGTACCCAGACAGTCGGGCCCCAGCATTTT. It translates to CASSTQTVGPQHF.

The V gene is TRBV18, the J gene TRBJ2-7; tentative D call: TRBD2 (5 bases). V lost 6 bases and J 3 bases, leaving 15 bases between the germline ends. This CDR3 spans 14 amino acids. Germline assignment: CDR1 KGHSH and CDR2 LQKENI. CDR3 nucleotide sequence: TGTGCCAGCTCCCAAGGAGAGGGTTACTACGAGCAGTACTTC. Encoded protein: CASSQGEGYYEQYF.

The genes are TRBV7-2 and TRBJ2-5; 8 bases fit TRBD2. The CDR3 contains 14 residues. V was clipped by 5 bases and J by 6 bases; unmatched bases: 8. The germline V gene has CDR1 SGHTA and CDR2 FQGNSA. DNA of the CDR3: TGTGCCAGCAGCAGCAGCGGGAGCGGAAAGACCCAGTACTTC. Translating it yields CASSSSGSGKTQYF.

The table lists this clonotype with a count of one. V gene TRBV28 combines with J gene TRBJ1-2; D not certain. Germline loops: CDR1 MDHEN, CDR2 SYDVKM. This CDR3 is 13 amino acids long. V dropped 6 bases and J dropped 4 bases, with 12 bases sitting between them. CDR3 loop: CASSIGSIYGYTF. DNA for the CDR3: TGTGCCAGCAGCATCGGGAGTATCTATGGCTACACCTTC.

The chain links TRBV5-1 to TRBJ1-1; TRBD1 matches at 8 bases. With 4 bases clipped from V and 3 bases from J, the junction kept 8 bases outside the gene matches. There are 15 residues in the CDR3. The germline CDR1 and CDR2 sequences are SGHRS and YFSETQ. The CDR3: CASSSGQGGYTEAFF. The CDR3, as DNA: TGCGCCAGCAGCAGCGGACAGGGAGGTTACACTGAAGCTTTCTTT.

J is TRBJ1-6 and V is TRBV2, with D unclear. The ends were cut back, 8 bases at V and 8 bases at J, with 7 bases in the middle. Looked up from germline, CDR1 is SNHLY and CDR2 is FYNNEI. The CDR3 loop spans 11 amino acids. CDR3 protein: CASHRDSPLHF. The DNA for the CDR3 is TGTGCCAGCCATAGGGATTCACCCCTCCACTTT.

V usage is TRBV2 and J usage is TRBJ2-7; 8 nucleotides align to TRBD1. Germline-derived CDR1 and CDR2 are SNHLY and FYNNEI. The CDR3 is 16 residues long. V trimming: 6 bases; J trimming: 5 bases; junction bases outside the gene matches: 15. This CDR3 is CASRGAHRGSLDEQYF. The CDR3 coding sequence is TGTGCCAGCAGAGGGGCCCACAGGGGGTCCCTCGACGAGCAGTACTTC. Complete variable domain (other parts from reference TRBV2 and TRBJ2-7): EPEVTQTPSHQVTQMGQEVILRCVPISNHLYFYWYRQILGQKVEFLVSFYNNEISEKSEIFDDQFSVERPDGSNFTLKIRSTKLEDSAMYFCASRGAHRGSLDEQYFGPGTRLTVT.

This chain links TRBV5-4 with TRBJ2-3; 12 bases align to TRBD2. In germline, CDR1 is SGHNT, CDR2 YYREEE (reference sequence). V was clipped by 5 bases and J by 4 bases; unmatched bases: 8. This CDR3 region has 16 residues. In DNA form, the CDR3 reads TGTGCCAGCAGTACGACTAGCGGGAGTGGTGCAGATACGCAGTATTTT. This translates into CASSTTSGSGADTQYF. The complete variable domain, with remaining parts taken from reference TRBV5-4 and TRBJ2-3, reads ETGVTQSPTHLIKTRGQQVTLRCSSQSGHNTVSWYQQALGQGPQFIFQYYREEENGRGNFPPRFSGLQFPNYSSELNVNALELDDSALYLCASSTTSGSGADTQYFGPGTRLTVL.

This sequence joins TRBV12-3 or TRBV12-4 and TRBJ2-2, with D tentatively TRBD1 (6 bases). The CDR3 is 16 amino acids. Between the trimmed V and J ends, which lost 0 bases and 7 bases, there was a span of 15 bases. The DNA for the CDR3 is TGTGCCAGCAGTTTAGCCGGTCCAGGGGCGGGCGGGGAGCTGTTTTTT. Its protein product is CASSLAGPGAGGELFF.

The CDR3 here is CASSPGQGRNYGYTF. In nucleotides, the CDR3 is TGTGCCAGCAGCCCGGGACAGGGTCGGAACTATGGCTACACCTTC. V gene TRBV13 combines with J gene TRBJ1-2; 9 positions match TRBD1. Trimming took 5 bases from V and 2 from J; bases not matched to a gene: 6. CDR3 length: 15 amino acids. CDR1 is PRHDT and CDR2 is FYEKMQ in the germline V gene (reference sequence).

The CDR3 nucleotides are TGTGCCAGCAGTGAACGACAGGAGAGTGGCTACACCTTC. Translated, it gives CASSERQESGYTF. The chain couples TRBV6-1 to TRBJ1-2; tentative D call: TRBD1 (6 bases). This CDR3 comprises 13 residues. V was shortened by 2 bases and J by 7 bases, with 11 bases between the two germline ends. Germline V gene data show CDR1 as MNHNS and CDR2 as SASEGT.